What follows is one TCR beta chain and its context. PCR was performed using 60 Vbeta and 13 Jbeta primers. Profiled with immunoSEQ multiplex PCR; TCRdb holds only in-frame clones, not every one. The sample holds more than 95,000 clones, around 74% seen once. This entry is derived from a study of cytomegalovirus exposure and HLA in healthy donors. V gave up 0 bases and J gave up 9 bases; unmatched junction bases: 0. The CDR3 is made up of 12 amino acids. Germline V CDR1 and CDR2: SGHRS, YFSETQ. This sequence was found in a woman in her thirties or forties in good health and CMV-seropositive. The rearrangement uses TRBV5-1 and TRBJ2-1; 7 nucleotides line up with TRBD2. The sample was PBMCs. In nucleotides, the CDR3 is TGCGCCAGCAGCTTGGCGGGGGGTGAGCAGTTCTTC. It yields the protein CASSLAGGEQFF.